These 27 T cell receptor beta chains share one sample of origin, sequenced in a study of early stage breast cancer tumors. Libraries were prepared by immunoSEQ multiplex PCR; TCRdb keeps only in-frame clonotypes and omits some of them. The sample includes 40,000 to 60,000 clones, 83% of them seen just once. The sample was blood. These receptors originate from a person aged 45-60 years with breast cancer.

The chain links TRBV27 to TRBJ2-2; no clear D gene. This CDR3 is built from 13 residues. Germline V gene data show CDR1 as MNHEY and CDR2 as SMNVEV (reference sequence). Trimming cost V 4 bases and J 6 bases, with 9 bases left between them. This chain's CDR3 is CASSSWGAGELFF. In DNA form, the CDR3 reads TGTGCCAGCAGTTCATGGGGTGCCGGGGAGCTGTTTTTT.

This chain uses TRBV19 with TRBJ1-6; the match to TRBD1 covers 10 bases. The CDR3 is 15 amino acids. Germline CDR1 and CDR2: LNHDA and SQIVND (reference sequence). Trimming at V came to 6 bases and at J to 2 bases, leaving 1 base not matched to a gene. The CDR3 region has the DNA TGTGCCAGTAGAGACAGGGGGCCCTATAATTCACCCCTCCACTTT. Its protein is CASRDRGPYNSPLHF.

The CDR3 sequence is CASSSQLADTQYF. Written as DNA, the CDR3 is TGTGCCAGCAGCTCCCAGTTGGCAGATACGCAGTATTTT. The chain carries TRBV11-2 and TRBJ2-3; D not certain. The germline V and J ends were trimmed by 4 bases and 4 bases, with 9 bases remaining between them. Germline V CDR1 and CDR2: SGHAT, FQNNGV. This CDR3 is built from 13 residues.

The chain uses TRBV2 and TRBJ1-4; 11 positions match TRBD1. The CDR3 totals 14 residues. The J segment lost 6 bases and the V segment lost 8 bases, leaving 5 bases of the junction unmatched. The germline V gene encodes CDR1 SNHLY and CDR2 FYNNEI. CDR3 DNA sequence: TGTGCCAGCCGGACAGGGGGCGGTGATGAAAAACTGTTTTTT. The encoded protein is CASRTGGGDEKLFF.

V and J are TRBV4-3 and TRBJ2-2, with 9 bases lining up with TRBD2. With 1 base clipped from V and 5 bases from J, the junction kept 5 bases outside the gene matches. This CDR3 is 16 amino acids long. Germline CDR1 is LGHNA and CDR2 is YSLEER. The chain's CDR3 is CASSQGLAGKTGELFF. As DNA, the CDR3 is TGCGCCAGCAGCCAAGGCCTAGCGGGGAAAACCGGGGAGCTGTTTTTT.

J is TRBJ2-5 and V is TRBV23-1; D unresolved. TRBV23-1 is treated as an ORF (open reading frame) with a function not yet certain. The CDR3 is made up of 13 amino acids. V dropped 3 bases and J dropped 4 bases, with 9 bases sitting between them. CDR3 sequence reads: CASSHQWGETQYF. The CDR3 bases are TGCGCCAGCAGTCATCAGTGGGGAGAGACCCAGTACTTC.

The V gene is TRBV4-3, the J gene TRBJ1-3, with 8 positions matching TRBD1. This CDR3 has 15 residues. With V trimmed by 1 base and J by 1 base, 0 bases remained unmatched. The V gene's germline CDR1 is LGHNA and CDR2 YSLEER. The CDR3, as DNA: TGCGCCAGCAGCCAAGGGACAGGGTCTGGAAACACCATATATTTT. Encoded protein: CASSQGTGSGNTIYF.

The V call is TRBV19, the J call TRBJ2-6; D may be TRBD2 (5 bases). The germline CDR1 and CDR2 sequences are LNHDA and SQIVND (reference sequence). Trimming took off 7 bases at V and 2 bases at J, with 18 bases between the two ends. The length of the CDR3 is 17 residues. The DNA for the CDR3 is TGTGCCAGTAAACCCGGTGAGGGCAGGCCTGGGGCCAACGTCCTGACTTTC. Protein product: CASKPGEGRPGANVLTF.

The CDR3 spells CASSRERGGFYEQYF. CDR3 nucleotides: TGTGCCAGCAGTAGGGAGCGGGGGGGCTTTTACGAGCAGTACTTC. The chain combines TRBV27 with TRBJ2-7, with 10 bases aligning to TRBD2. The CDR3 runs 15 residues. Germline CDR1 is MNHEY and CDR2 is SMNVEV (reference sequence). With 5 bases clipped from V and 4 bases from J, the junction kept 8 bases outside the gene matches.

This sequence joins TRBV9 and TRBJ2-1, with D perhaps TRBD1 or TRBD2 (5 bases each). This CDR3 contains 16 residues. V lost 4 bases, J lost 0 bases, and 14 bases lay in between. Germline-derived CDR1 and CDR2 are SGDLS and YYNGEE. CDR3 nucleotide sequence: TGTGCCAGCAGCTCCCCGGGGCAGAGCTCCTACAATGAGCAGTTCTTC. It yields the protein CASSSPGQSSYNEQFF.

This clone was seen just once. DNA of the CDR3: TGTGCCAGCAGCCTGGACAGGGCTGAGGGCTACACCTTC. The encoded protein is CASSLDRAEGYTF. The genes are TRBV7-3 and TRBJ1-2; TRBD1 matches at 8 bases. V was pared by 5 bases and J by 8 bases, with 7 bases of the junction left unmatched. Germline CDR1 reads SGHTA; CDR2 reads FQGTGA. The CDR3 runs to 13 residues.

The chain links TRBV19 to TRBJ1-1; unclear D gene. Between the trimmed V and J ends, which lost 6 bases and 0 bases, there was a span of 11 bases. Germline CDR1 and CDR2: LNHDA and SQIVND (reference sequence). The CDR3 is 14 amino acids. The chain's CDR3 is CASSRSALNTEAFF. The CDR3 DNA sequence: TGTGCCAGTAGCCGGTCGGCACTGAACACTGAAGCTTTCTTT.

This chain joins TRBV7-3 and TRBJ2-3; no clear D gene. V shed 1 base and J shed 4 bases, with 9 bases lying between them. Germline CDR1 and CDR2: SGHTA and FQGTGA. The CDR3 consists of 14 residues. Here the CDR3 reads CASSLNSPPDTQYF. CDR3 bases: TGTGCCAGCAGCTTAAATTCTCCCCCAGATACGCAGTATTTT.

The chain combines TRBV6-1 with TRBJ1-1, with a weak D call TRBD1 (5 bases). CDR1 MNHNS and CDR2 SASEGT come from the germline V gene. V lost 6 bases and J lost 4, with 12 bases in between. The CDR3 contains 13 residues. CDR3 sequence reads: CASRMGDGTEAFF. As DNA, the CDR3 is TGTGCCAGCAGAATGGGGGATGGCACTGAAGCTTTCTTT.

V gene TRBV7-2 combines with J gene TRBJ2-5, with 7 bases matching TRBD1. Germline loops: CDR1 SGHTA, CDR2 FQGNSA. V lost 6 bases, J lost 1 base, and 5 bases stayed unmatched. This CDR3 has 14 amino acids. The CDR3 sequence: CASSTGQAQETQYF. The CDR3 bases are TGTGCCAGCAGTACTGGACAGGCCCAAGAGACCCAGTACTTC.

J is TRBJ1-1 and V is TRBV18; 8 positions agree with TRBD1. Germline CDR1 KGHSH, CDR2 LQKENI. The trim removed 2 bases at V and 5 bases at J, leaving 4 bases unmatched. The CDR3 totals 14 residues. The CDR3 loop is CASSPDRGGTEAFF. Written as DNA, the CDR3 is TGTGCCAGCTCACCAGACAGGGGTGGAACTGAAGCTTTCTTT.

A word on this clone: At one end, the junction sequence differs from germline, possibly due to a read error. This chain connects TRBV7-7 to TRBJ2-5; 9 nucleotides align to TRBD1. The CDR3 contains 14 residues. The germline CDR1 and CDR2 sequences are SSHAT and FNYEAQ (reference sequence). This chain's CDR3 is CASSLRTGDVTQYF. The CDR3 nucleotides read TGTGCTAGCAGCCTCAGGACAGGGGATGTGACCCAGTACTTC.

Written as DNA, the CDR3 is TGTGCCAGCAGCCAAGGGATAGTGGACAGTTTCGCAGATACGCAGTATTTT. The encoded protein is CASSQGIVDSFADTQYF. The chain joins TRBV4-2 to TRBJ2-3; possibly TRBD1 for D (6 bases). The CDR3 length is 17 residues. Per germline, CDR1 LGHNA and CDR2 YNFKEQ. Trimming shortened V by 1 base and J by 4 bases, and 18 bases separated the two germline ends.

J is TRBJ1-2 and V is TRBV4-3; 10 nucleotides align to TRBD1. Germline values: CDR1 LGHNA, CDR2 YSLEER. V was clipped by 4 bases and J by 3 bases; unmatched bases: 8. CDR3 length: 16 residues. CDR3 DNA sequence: TGCGCCAGCAGCCTTTTGGGACAGGGGCGGGACTATGGCTACACCTTC. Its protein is CASSLLGQGRDYGYTF.

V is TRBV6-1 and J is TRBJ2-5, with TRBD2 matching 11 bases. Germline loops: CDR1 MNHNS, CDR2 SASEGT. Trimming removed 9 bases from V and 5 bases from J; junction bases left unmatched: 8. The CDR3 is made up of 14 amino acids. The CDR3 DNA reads TGTGCCAGTTCTAGCGGGGGGATATTGGAGACCCAGTACTTC. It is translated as CASSSGGILETQYF.

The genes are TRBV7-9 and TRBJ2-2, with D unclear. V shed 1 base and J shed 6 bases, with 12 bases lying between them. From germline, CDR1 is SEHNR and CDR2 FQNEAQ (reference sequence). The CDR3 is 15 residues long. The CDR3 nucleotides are TGTGCCAGCAGCTTAGGGACCTCATACTCCGGGGAGCTGTTTTTT. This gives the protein CASSLGTSYSGELFF.

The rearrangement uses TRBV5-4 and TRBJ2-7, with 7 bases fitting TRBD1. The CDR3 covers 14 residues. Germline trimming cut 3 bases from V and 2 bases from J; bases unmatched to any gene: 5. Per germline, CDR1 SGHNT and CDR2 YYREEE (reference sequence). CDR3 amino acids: CASSSGQITYEQYF. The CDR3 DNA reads TGTGCCAGCAGCTCGGGACAGATTACCTACGAGCAGTACTTC.

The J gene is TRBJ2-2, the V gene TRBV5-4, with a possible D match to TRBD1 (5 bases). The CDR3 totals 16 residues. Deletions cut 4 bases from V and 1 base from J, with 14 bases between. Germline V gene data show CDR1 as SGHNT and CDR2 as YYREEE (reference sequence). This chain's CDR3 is CASSEVGVRNTGELFF. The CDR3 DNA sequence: TGTGCCAGCAGCGAGGTAGGGGTGAGGAACACCGGGGAGCTGTTTTTT.

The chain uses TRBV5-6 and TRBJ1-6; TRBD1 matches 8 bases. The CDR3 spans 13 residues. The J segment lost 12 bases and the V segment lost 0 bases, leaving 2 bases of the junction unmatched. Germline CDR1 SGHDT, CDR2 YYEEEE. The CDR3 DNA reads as TGTGCCAGCAGCTTGGGACAGGGGATACCCCTCCACTTT. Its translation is CASSLGQGIPLHF.

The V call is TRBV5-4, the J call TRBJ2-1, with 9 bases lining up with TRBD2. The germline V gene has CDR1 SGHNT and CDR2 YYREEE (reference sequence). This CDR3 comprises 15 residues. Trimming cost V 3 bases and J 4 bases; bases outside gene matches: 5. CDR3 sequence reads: CASSSDSGSYNEQFF. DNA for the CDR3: TGTGCCAGCAGCTCAGATAGCGGGAGTTACAATGAGCAGTTCTTC.

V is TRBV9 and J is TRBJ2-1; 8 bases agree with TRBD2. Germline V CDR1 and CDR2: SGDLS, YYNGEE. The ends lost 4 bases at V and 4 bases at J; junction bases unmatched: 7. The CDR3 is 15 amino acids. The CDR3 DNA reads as TGTGCCAGCAGCAGCAACCGCGGGGGGTACAATGAGCAGTTCTTC. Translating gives CASSSNRGGYNEQFF.

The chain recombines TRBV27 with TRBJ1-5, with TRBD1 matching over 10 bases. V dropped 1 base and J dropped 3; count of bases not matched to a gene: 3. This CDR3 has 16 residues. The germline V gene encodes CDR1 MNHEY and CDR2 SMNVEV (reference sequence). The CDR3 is CASSLFGTGDNQPQHF. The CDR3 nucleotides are TGTGCCAGCAGTTTATTTGGGACAGGGGACAATCAGCCCCAGCATTTT.